The 20 T cell receptor beta chains below all came from one sample that was sequenced in a study of T cells in tuberculosis. The method was immunoSEQ multiplex PCR; TCRdb's version includes in-frame clones alone and lacks a portion of them. The table lists tens of thousands of clones, 81% of them singletons. Thawed, overnight-rested PBMC were stained with GMM-loaded CD1B tetramer, viability dye and anti-CD3, then sorted. The CD1B tetramers carried C32 glucose monomycolate purified from Rhodococcus equi. The sequencing input was CD1b-GMM tetramer-negative cells sorted from PBMCs. Receptors were obtained from an adult woman with latent tuberculosis.

The chain uses TRBV6-1 and TRBJ2-1; 10 positions agree with TRBD1. Trimming at V came to 4 bases and at J to 9 bases, leaving 6 bases not matched to a gene. Per germline, CDR1 MNHNS and CDR2 SASEGT. CDR3 size: 14 residues. The CDR3 coding sequence is TGTGCCAGCAGTGGCAAGACAGGGGGCGGTGAGCAGTTCTTC. It specifies CASSGKTGGGEQFF.

The chain carries TRBV19 and TRBJ1-1, with a weak D call TRBD1 (6 bases). Germline V gives CDR1 LNHDA, CDR2 SQIVND (reference sequence). V lost 10 bases, J lost 1 base, and 22 bases lay in between. CDR3 length: 16 amino acids. The CDR3 nucleotides read TGTGCCACCTCAGGGGCTGGAGGTAGCACGAACACTGAAGCTTTCTTT. It yields the protein CATSGAGGSTNTEAFF.

The chain is built from TRBV5-4 and TRBJ2-6; the match to TRBD2 covers 12 bases. With 0 bases clipped from V and 0 bases from J, the junction kept 4 bases outside the gene matches. CDR1 is SGHNT, CDR2 YYREEE, per germline (reference sequence). The CDR3 has 19 residues. The CDR3 reads CASSLARLAGASGANVLTF. The CDR3 DNA reads TGTGCCAGCAGCTTGGCGAGACTAGCGGGAGCCTCTGGGGCCAACGTCCTGACTTTC.

The chain links TRBV6-5 to TRBJ1-1, with TRBD1 as a possible D gene (6 bases). Germline V lookup: CDR1 MNHEY, CDR2 SVGAGI. This CDR3 is 15 amino acids long. Trimming shortened V by 2 bases and J by 1 base, and 11 bases separated the two germline ends. DNA for the CDR3: TGTGCCAGCAGTTACCGTGGACAGAAGAACACTGAAGCTTTCTTT. Protein product: CASSYRGQKNTEAFF.

The rearrangement joins TRBV28 to TRBJ2-1; the D gene is possibly TRBD1 (5 bases). The CDR3 covers 16 residues. Per the germline V gene, CDR1 is MDHEN and CDR2 is SYDVKM. The germline V and J ends were trimmed by 3 bases and 0 bases, with 12 bases remaining between them. The CDR3 sequence is CASSLDNGASYNEQFF. The CDR3 DNA sequence: TGTGCCAGCAGTTTGGACAATGGGGCCTCCTACAATGAGCAGTTCTTC. The full variable domain, rest sourced from reference TRBV28 and TRBJ2-1, is DVKVTQSSRYLVKRTGEKVFLECVQDMDHENMFWYRQDPGLGLRLIYFSYDVKMKEKGDIPEGYSVSREKKERFSLILESASTNQTSMYLCASSLDNGASYNEQFFGPGTRLTVL.

CDR3 DNA: TGTGCCAGCAGTGGGGACAGGGTGGGTGGCTACACCTTC. Translation: CASSGDRVGGYTF. The chain has TRBV2 and TRBJ1-2; 9 bases line up with TRBD1. Germline trimming cut 4 bases from V and 7 bases from J; bases unmatched to any gene: 4. The CDR3 is 13 residues long. In germline, CDR1 is SNHLY, CDR2 FYNNEI.

The chain is built from TRBV9 and TRBJ1-1, with a weak D call TRBD1 (6 bases). The germline V gene has CDR1 SGDLS and CDR2 YYNGEE. This CDR3 comprises 15 residues. V lost 4 bases to trimming and J lost 1 base, with 14 bases between them. The DNA for the CDR3 is TGTGCCAGCAGCCCGGGGGGCGCTCGGAACACTGAAGCTTTCTTT. Encoded protein: CASSPGGARNTEAFF.

The CDR3 protein is CASRQGWVIGPLHF. The CDR3 DNA is TGTGCCAGCAGGCAGGGGTGGGTAATTGGACCCCTCCACTTT. The gene calls are TRBV28 and TRBJ1-6; the D gene is possibly TRBD1 (6 bases). Trimming cost V 6 bases and J 12 bases, with 18 bases left between them. CDR1 MDHEN and CDR2 SYDVKM come from the germline V gene. This CDR3 is 14 amino acids long.

The V gene is TRBV11-1, the J gene TRBJ2-7; the D gene is possibly TRBD1 (5 bases). V was trimmed by 5 bases and J by 2 bases, leaving 13 bases between them. The CDR3 has 14 amino acids. Looked up from germline, CDR1 is SGHAT and CDR2 is FQDESV (reference sequence). The CDR3 spells CASSQGNGPYEQYF. DNA of the CDR3: TGTGCCAGCAGCCAGGGCAACGGCCCCTACGAGCAGTACTTC.

In this sample, this clone turned up a few times. This rearrangement joins TRBV11-2 to TRBJ2-7, with 9 nucleotides matching TRBD1. The germline gives CDR1 SGHAT, CDR2 FQNNGV. The CDR3 has 14 amino acids. The V gene end was trimmed by 6 bases and the J gene end by 3 bases; junction bases not matched to a gene: 6. This CDR3 reads CASRLDRGNYEQYF. Written as DNA, the CDR3 is TGTGCCAGCAGACTGGACAGGGGAAACTACGAGCAGTACTTC.

J is TRBJ2-3 and V is TRBV2, with 8 positions matching TRBD1. Germline-derived CDR1 and CDR2 are SNHLY and FYNNEI. Germline trimming cut 4 bases from V and 6 bases from J; bases unmatched to any gene: 6. CDR3 length: 14 residues. CDR3 DNA sequence: TGTGCCAGCAGTGTGACAGGGGCCCTGGATACGCAGTATTTT. This sequence encodes CASSVTGALDTQYF.

The chain joins TRBV6-7 to TRBJ2-2; 7 positions agree with TRBD2. TRBV6-7 is classed as an ORF, of uncertain function. Trimming removed 0 bases from V and 7 bases from J; junction bases left unmatched: 14. The length of the CDR3 is 18 residues. The CDR3 coding sequence is TGTGCCAGCAGTTACTCGATAGGTTGGAAGGGAGGGGACGGGGAGCTGTTTTTT. Translated: CASSYSIGWKGGDGELFF.

V gene TRBV5-6 combines with J gene TRBJ2-2; D is perhaps TRBD1 (5 bases). CDR1 is SGHDT, CDR2 YYEEEE, per germline. V shed 4 bases and J shed 7 bases, with 17 bases lying between them. The CDR3 has 15 residues. In DNA form, the CDR3 reads TGTGCCAGCAGCCGCGTAGACAGAGAGGACGGGGAGCTGTTTTTT. Amino acid sequence: CASSRVDREDGELFF.

This clone was counted between two and nine times. The chain carries TRBV19 and TRBJ1-6; 7 nucleotides align to TRBD1. The trim removed 7 bases at V and 7 bases at J, leaving 7 bases unmatched. Germline-derived CDR1 and CDR2 are LNHDA and SQIVND (reference sequence). The CDR3 length is 14 residues. The chain's CDR3 is CASNGGQPNSPLHF. The CDR3 nucleotides read TGTGCCAGTAACGGGGGACAGCCCAATTCACCCCTCCACTTT.

The genes are TRBV28 and TRBJ1-1, with D maybe TRBD1 (5 bases). Germline V gene data show CDR1 as MDHEN and CDR2 as SYDVKM. This CDR3 has 14 residues. The germline V and J ends were trimmed by 5 bases and 2 bases, with 12 bases remaining between them. CDR3 in DNA: TGTGCCAGCAGTACCGTTGGACAAAACACTGAAGCTTTCTTT. It yields the protein CASSTVGQNTEAFF.

The genes are TRBV19 and TRBJ2-1; 7 nucleotides align to TRBD2. The ends lost 11 bases at V and 4 bases at J; junction bases unmatched: 11. Germline CDR1 LNHDA, CDR2 SQIVND (reference sequence). The length of the CDR3 is 14 residues. This CDR3 is CAVSRTRTYNEQFF. CDR3 DNA sequence: TGTGCCGTTAGCCGGACTAGGACTTACAATGAGCAGTTCTTC.

V is TRBV12-5 and J is TRBJ1-6; perhaps TRBD1 as D (6 bases). In germline, CDR1 is LGHNT, CDR2 FRNRAP. CDR3 size: 15 residues. Trimming took 7 bases from V and 7 from J, leaving 17 bases between them. In DNA, the CDR3 is TGTGCTAGTGCCCCTCGAGGGACACCGAATTCACCCCTCCACTTT. It translates to CASAPRGTPNSPLHF.

This clone was detected only a few times. The chain couples TRBV6-1 to TRBJ1-1, with 7 bases aligning to TRBD1. Germline CDR1 is MNHNS and CDR2 is SASEGT. V lost 6 bases, J lost 11 bases, and 6 bases stayed unmatched. This CDR3 region has 11 residues. The CDR3: CASREGAVAFF. For the CDR3, the DNA is TGTGCCAGCAGGGAGGGGGCGGTTGCTTTCTTT.

The CDR3 here is CASSLTPGTGNGYTF. The CDR3 DNA is TGTGCCAGCAGCCTGACGCCCGGGACAGGGAATGGCTACACCTTC. The chain uses TRBV7-3 and TRBJ1-2, with TRBD1 matching over 9 bases. Germline V CDR1 and CDR2: SGHTA, FQGTGA. The CDR3 extends over 15 amino acids. The J segment lost 6 bases and the V segment lost 5 bases, leaving 10 bases of the junction unmatched.

The chain joins TRBV6-5 to TRBJ1-4; no clear D. This CDR3 comprises 14 residues. V lost 5 bases and J lost 0, with 7 bases in between. Germline values: CDR1 MNHEY, CDR2 SVGAGI. CDR3 region: CASSLRATNEKLFF. CDR3 nucleotide sequence: TGTGCCAGCAGTCTCCGGGCAACTAATGAAAAACTGTTTTTT.